The clone carrying this T cell receptor (beta chain) is a singleton in its sample. Some clones are missing from TCRdb's copy, which holds only in-frame ones; the method was immunoSEQ multiplex PCR. This sample yields about 73,000 clones, of which around 80% are seen a single time; 2.1% belongs to the top ten. This sample is part of a study of glioma-infiltrating T cells after dendritic cell vaccination. CDR1 is SGHRS, CDR2 YFSETQ, per germline. V gave up 4 bases and J gave up 0 bases; unmatched junction bases: 8. This CDR3 region has 18 residues. The clonotype originates from a human donor with glioblastoma. Sequenced material: blood, taken before dendritic cell vaccination. The chain combines TRBV5-1 with TRBJ2-6, with 9 bases that match TRBD1. Here the CDR3 DNA reads TGCGCCAGCAGCCTACAGGGGGCCATACTCTCTGGGGCCAACGTCCTGACTTTC. It specifies CASSLQGAILSGANVLTF.